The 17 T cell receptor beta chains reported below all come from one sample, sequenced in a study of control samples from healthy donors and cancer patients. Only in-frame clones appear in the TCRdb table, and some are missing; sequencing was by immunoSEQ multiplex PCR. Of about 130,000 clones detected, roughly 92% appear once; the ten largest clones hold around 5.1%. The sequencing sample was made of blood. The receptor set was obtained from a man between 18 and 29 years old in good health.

CDR3 residues: CAIRGQGHYGYTF. CDR3 coding DNA: TGTGCCATCAGAGGACAGGGACACTATGGCTACACCTTC. V is TRBV10-3 and J is TRBJ1-2; TRBD1 matches 8 bases. The CDR3 runs 13 residues. Germline V lookup: CDR1 ENHRY, CDR2 SYGVKD. The ends lost 6 bases at V and 3 bases at J; junction bases unmatched: 3.

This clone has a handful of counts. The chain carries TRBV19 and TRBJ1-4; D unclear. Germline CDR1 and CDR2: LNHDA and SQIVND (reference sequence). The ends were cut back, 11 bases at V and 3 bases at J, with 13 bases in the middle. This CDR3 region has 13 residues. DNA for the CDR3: TGTGCCTCCAGCGGGCCACCTAATGAAAAACTGTTTTTT. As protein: CASSGPPNEKLFF.

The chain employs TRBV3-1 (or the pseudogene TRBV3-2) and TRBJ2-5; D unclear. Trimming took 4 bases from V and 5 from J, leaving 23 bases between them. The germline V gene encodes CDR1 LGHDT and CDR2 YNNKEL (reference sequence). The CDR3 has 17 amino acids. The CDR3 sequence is CASSRFHADGGRETQYF. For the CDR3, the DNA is TGTGCCAGCAGCCGATTTCACGCTGACGGCGGTCGGGAGACCCAGTACTTC.

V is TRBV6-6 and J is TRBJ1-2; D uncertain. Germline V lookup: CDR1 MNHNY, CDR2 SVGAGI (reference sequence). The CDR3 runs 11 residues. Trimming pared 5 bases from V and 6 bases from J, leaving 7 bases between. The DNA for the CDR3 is TGTGCCAGCAGTCCCGAGGATGGCTACACCTTC. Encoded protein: CASSPEDGYTF.

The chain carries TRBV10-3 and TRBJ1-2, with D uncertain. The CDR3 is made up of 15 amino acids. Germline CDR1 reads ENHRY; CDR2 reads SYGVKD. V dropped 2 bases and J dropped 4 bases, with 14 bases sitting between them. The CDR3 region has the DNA TGTGCCATCAGTGAGGTGGAGCACCGTATCTATGGCTACACCTTC. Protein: CAISEVEHRIYGYTF.

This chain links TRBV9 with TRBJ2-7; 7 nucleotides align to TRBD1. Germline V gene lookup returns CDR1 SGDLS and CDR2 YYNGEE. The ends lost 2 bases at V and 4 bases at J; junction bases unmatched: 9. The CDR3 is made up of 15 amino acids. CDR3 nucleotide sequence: TGTGCCAGCAGCGTTGAGGGGACAGCAAATTACGAGCAGTACTTC. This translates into CASSVEGTANYEQYF.

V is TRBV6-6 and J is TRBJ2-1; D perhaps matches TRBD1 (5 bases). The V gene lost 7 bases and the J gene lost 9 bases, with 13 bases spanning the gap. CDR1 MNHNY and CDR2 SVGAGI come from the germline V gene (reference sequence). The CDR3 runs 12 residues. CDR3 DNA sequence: TGTGCCAGCAACTTGAACCAGGGTGAGCAGTTCTTC. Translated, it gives CASNLNQGEQFF.

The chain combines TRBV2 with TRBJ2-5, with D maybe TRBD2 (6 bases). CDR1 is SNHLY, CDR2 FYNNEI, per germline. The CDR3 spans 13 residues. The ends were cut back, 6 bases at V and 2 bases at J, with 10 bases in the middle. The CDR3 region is CASRWDLQETQYF. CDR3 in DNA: TGTGCCAGCAGGTGGGACTTACAAGAGACCCAGTACTTC.

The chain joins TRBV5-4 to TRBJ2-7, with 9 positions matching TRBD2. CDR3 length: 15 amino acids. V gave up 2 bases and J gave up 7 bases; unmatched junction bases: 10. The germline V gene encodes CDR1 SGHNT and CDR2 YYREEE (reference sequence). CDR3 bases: TGTGCCAGCAGCTTTCTAGCGGGGCGCCGGAGTGAGCAGTACTTC. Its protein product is CASSFLAGRRSEQYF. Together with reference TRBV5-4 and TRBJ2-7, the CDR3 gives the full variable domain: ETGVTQSPTHLIKTRGQQVTLRCSSQSGHNTVSWYQQALGQGPQFIFQYYREEENGRGNFPPRFSGLQFPNYSSELNVNALELDDSALYLCASSFLAGRRSEQYFGPGTRLTVT.

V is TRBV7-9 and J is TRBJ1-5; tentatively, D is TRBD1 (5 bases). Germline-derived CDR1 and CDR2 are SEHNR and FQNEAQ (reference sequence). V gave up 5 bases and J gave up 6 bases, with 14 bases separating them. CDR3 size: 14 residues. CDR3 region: CASSRPGDSQPQHF. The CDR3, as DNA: TGTGCCAGCAGCCGTCCGGGGGACTCTCAGCCCCAGCATTTT.

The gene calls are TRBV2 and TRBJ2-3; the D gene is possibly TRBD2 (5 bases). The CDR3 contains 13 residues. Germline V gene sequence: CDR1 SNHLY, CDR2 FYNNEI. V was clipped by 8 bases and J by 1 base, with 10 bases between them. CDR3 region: CASWQEGTDTQYF. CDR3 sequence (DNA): TGTGCCAGCTGGCAGGAGGGCACAGATACGCAGTATTTT.

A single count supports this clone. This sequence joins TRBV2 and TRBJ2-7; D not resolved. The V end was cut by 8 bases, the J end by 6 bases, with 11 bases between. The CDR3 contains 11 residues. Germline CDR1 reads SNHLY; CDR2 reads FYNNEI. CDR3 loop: CASSLMGEQYF. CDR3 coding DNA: TGTGCCAGCTCCCTCATGGGCGAGCAGTACTTC.

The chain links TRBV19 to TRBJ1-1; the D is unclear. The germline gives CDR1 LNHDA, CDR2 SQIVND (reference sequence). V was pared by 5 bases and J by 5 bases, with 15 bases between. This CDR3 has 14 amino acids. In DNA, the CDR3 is TGTGCCAGTAGTGACGGCTCGAGGTGGACTGAAGCTTTCTTT. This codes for CASSDGSRWTEAFF.

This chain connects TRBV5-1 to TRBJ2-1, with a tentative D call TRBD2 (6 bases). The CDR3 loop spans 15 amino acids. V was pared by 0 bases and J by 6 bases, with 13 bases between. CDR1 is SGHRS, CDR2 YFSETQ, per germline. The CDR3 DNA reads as TGCGCCAGCAGCTTGGGCGGTGCGGGGTTCAATGAGCAGTTCTTC. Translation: CASSLGGAGFNEQFF.

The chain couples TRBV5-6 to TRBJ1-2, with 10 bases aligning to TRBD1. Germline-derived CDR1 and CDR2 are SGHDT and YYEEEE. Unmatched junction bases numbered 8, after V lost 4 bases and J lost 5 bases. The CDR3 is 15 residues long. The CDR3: CASSLGGQGLYGYTF. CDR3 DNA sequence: TGTGCCAGCAGCCTGGGGGGACAGGGGCTTTATGGCTACACCTTC.

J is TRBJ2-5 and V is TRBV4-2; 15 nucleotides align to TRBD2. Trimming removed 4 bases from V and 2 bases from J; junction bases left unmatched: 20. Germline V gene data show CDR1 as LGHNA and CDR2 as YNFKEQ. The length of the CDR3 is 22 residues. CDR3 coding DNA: TGTGCCAGCAGCCCGACCGGGACAGGTGGACTAGCGGGGGGGCCAGGGCAAGAGACCCAGTACTTC. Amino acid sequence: CASSPTGTGGLAGGPGQETQYF.

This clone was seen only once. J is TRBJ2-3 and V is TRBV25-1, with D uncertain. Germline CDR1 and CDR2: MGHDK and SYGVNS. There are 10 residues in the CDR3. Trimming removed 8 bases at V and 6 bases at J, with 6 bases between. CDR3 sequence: CASVGDTQYF. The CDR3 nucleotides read TGTGCCAGCGTTGGCGATACGCAGTATTTT.